This TCR beta chain was profiled in a study of blood T cell repertoires in COVID-19. Germline V gene lookup returns CDR1 LNHDA and CDR2 SQIVND (reference sequence). V shed 10 bases and J shed 1 base, with 14 bases lying between them. The CDR3 has 15 residues. As originally analysed: Amplifying reference gene primers gave estimates of nucleated cell counts. Generated by immunoSEQ multiplex PCR, the TCRdb table keeps only in-frame clones and is missing some. For V, J and clone size, that table is used; D and trimming come from the DNA. This table has tens of thousands of clones, about 86% appearing once.

This receptor was taken from a man aged 70 or older with acute or convalescent COVID-19. The specimen sequenced was peripheral blood. The V call is TRBV19, the J call TRBJ1-6; tentative D call: TRBD1 (5 bases). Here the CDR3 DNA reads TGTGCCACCCAGGAGGGGAGGTCCTATAATTCACCCCTCCACTTT. This sequence encodes CATQEGRSYNSPLHF. Together with reference TRBV19 and TRBJ1-6, the CDR3 gives the full variable domain: DGGITQSPKYLFRKEGQNVTLSCEQNLNHDAMYWYRQDPGQGLRLIYYSQIVNDFQKGDIAEGYSVSREKKESFPLTVTSAQKNPTAFYLCATQEGRSYNSPLHFGNGTRLTVT.